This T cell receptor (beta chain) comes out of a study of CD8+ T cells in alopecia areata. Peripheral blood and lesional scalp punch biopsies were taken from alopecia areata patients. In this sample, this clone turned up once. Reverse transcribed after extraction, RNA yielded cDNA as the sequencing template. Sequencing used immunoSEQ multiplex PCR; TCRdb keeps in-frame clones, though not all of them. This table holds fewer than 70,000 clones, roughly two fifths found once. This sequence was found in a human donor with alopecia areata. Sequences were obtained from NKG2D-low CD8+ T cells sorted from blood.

The CDR3 here is CASSAGPWGEQYF. In DNA, the CDR3 is TGTGCCAGCAGCGCTGGACCGTGGGGCGAGCAGTACTTC. The rearrangement links TRBV9 to TRBJ2-7; the D is unclear. Trimming stripped 3 bases from V and 6 bases from J, with 13 bases between. This CDR3 contains 13 residues. Germline V CDR1 and CDR2: SGDLS, YYNGEE.